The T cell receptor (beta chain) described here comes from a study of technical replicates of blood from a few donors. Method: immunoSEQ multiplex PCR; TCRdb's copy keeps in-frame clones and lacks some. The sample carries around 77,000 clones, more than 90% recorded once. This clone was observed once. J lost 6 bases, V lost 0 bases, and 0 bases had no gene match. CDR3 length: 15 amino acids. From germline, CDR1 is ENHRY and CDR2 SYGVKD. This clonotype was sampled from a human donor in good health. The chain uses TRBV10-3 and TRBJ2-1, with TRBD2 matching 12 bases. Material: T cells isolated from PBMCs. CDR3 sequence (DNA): TGTGCCATCAGTGAGTCACTAGCGGGAGGCAATGAGCAGTTCTTC. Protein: CAISESLAGGNEQFF.